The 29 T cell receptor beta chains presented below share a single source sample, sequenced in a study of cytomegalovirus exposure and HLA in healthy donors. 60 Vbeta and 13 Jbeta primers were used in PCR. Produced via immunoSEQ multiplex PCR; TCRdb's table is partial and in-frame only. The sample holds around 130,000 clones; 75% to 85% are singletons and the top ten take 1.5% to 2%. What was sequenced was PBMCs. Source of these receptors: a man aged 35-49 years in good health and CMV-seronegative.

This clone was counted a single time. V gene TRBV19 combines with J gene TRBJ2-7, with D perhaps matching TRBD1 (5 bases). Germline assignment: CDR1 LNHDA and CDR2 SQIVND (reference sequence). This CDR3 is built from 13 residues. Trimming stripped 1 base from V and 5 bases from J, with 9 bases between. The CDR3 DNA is TGTGCCAGTAGTATAGGGGCAGGGAACGAGCAGTACTTC. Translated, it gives CASSIGAGNEQYF.

The CDR3 region is CASSQGGGRFDEQFF. In DNA form, the CDR3 reads TGTGCCAGCAGCCAAGGTGGCGGCCGATTCGATGAGCAGTTCTTC. V gene TRBV7-6 combines with J gene TRBJ2-1; D is undetermined. The length of the CDR3 is 15 residues. Germline loops: CDR1 SGHVS, CDR2 FNYEAQ. V was cut by 5 bases and J by 8 bases, with 19 bases left in between.

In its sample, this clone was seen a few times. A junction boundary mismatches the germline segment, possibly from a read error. CDR3 amino acids: CASSTTGGGSGANGLTF. The CDR3 coding sequence is TGTGCCAGCAGTACGACGGGAGGGGGCTCTGGGGCCAACGGCCTGACTTTC. This chain connects TRBV6-4 to TRBJ2-6, with D tentatively TRBD2 (8 bases). Germline-derived CDR1 and CDR2 are MRHNA and SNTAGT. The CDR3 length is 17 residues.

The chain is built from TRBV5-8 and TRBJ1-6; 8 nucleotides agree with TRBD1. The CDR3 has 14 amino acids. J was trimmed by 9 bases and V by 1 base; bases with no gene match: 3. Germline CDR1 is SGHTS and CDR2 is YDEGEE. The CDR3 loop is CASSLSQGASPLHF. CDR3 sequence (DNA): TGTGCCAGCAGCTTGTCCCAGGGGGCTTCACCCCTCCACTTT.

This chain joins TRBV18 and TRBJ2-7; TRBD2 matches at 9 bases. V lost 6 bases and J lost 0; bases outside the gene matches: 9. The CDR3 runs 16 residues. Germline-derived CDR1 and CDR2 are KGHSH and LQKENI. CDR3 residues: CASSKRGDPSSYEQYF. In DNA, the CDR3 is TGTGCCAGCTCGAAGCGGGGGGATCCAAGCTCCTACGAGCAGTACTTC.

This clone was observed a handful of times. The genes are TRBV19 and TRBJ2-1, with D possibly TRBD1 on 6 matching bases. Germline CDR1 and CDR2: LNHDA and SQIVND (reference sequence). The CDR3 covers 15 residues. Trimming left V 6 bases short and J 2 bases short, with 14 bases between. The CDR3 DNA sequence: TGTGCCAGTAGAACCGACAGGTCAACCTACAATGAGCAGTTCTTC. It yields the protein CASRTDRSTYNEQFF.

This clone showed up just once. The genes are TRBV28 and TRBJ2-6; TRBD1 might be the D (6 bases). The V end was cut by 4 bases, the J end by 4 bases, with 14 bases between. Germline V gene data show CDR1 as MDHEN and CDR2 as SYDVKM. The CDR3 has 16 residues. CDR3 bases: TGTGCCAGCAGTTCCACAGGGTTCCCCGGGGCCAACGTCCTGACTTTC. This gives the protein CASSSTGFPGANVLTF. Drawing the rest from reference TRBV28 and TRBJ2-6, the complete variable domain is DVKVTQSSRYLVKRTGEKVFLECVQDMDHENMFWYRQDPGLGLRLIYFSYDVKMKEKGDIPEGYSVSREKKERFSLILESASTNQTSMYLCASSSTGFPGANVLTFGAGSRLTVL.

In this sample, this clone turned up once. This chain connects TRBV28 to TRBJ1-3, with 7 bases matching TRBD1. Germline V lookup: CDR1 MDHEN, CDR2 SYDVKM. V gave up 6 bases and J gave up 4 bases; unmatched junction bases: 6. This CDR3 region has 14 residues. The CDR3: CASSTGAGGNTIYF. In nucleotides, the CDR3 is TGTGCCAGCAGCACAGGGGCGGGGGGAAACACCATATATTTT.

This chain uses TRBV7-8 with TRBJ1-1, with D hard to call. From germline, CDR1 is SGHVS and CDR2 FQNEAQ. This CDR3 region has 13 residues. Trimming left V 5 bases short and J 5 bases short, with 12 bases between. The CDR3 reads CASSPSPGTEAFF. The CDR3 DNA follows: TGTGCCAGCAGCCCATCGCCGGGGACTGAAGCTTTCTTT.

CDR3 nucleotide sequence: TGTGCCAGCTCATGGACAGGGGAAACCGGGGAGCTGTTTTTT. It translates to CASSWTGETGELFF. The chain has TRBV18 and TRBJ2-2; 9 bases align to TRBD1. The junction had 3 bases not matched to a gene; V was cut back by 5 bases and J by 5 bases. The CDR3 runs to 14 residues. Germline lookup yields CDR1 KGHSH and CDR2 LQKENI.

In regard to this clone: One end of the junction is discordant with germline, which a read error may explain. CDR3 loop: CASRTSGSEEQLF. The CDR3 DNA is TGTGCCAGCAGGACTAGCGGGAGTGAAGAGCAGCTCTTC. The chain uses TRBV25-1 and TRBJ2-1, with TRBD2 identical over 12 bases. Germline V gives CDR1 MGHDK, CDR2 SYGVNS. This CDR3 region has 13 residues.

The CDR3, as DNA: TGTGCCAGCAGCCAAGAAGCTACGGACAGGAATGAAAAACTGTTTTTT. This translates into CASSQEATDRNEKLFF. The chain is built from TRBV4-2 and TRBJ1-4; 7 nucleotides align to TRBD1. The length of the CDR3 is 16 residues. Germline CDR1 reads LGHNA; CDR2 reads YNFKEQ. The V segment lost 0 bases and the J segment 5 bases; nucleotides outside the gene matches: 6.

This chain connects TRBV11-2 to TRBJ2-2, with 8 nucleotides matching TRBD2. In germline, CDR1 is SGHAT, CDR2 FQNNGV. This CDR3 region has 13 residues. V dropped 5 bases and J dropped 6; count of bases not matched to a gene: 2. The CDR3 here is CASSPAGAGELFF. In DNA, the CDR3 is TGTGCCAGCAGCCCAGCGGGAGCCGGGGAGCTGTTTTTT. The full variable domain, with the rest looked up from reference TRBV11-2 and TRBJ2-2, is EAGVAQSPRYKIIEKRQSVAFWCNPISGHATLYWYQQILGQGPKLLIQFQNNGVVDDSQLPKDRFSAERLKGVDSTLKIQPAKLEDSAVYLCASSPAGAGELFFGEGSRLTVL.

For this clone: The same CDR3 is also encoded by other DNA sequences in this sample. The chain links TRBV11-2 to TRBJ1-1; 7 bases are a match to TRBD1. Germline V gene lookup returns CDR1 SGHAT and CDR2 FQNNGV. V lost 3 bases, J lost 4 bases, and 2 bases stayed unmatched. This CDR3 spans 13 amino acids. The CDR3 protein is CASSLGQRTEAFF. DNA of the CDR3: TGTGCCAGCAGCTTGGGACAGCGCACTGAAGCTTTCTTT.

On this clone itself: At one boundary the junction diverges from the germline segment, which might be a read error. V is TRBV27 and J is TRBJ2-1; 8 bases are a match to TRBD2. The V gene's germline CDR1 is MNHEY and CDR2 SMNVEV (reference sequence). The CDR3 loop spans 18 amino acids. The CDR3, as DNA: TGTGCCAGCACTCCCCTGCGGGGGGCGGATCGCTCCCACAATGAGCAGTTCTTC. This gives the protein CASTPLRGADRSHNEQFF.

The CDR3 sequence is CASSPNQGMNTEAFF. The CDR3, as DNA: TGCGCCAGCAGCCCGAACCAGGGGATGAACACTGAAGCTTTCTTT. The chain combines TRBV5-1 with TRBJ1-1; possibly TRBD1 for D (6 bases). This CDR3 is 15 amino acids long. Germline V gene sequence: CDR1 SGHRS, CDR2 YFSETQ. The ends were cut back, 4 bases at V and 0 bases at J, with 13 bases in the middle.

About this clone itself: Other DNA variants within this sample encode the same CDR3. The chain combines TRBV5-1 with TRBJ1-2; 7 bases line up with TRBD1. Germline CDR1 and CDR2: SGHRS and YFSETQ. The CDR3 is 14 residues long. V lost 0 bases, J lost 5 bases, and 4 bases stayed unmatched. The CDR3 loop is CASSLGQGGYGYTF. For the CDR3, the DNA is TGCGCCAGCAGCTTGGGACAGGGAGGTTATGGCTACACCTTC.

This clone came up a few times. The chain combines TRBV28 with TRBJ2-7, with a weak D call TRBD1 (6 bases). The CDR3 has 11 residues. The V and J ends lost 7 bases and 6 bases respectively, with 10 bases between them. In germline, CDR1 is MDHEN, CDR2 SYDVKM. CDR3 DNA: TGTGCCAGCAACAGGGCTCTCGAGCAGTACTTC. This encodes CASNRALEQYF.

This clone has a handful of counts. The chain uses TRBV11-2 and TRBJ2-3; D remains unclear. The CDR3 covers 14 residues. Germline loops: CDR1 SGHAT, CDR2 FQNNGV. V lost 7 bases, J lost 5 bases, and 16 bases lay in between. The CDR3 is CASTLEPTVDTQYF. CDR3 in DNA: TGTGCCAGCACCCTTGAGCCGACTGTAGATACGCAGTATTTT.

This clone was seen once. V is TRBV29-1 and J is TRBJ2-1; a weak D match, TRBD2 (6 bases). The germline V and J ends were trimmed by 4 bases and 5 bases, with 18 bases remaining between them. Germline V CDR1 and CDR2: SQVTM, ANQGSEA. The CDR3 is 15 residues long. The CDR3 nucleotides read TGCAGCGTTGCCCCCCGGGGGACGGTCCACAATGAGCAGTTCTTC. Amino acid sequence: CSVAPRGTVHNEQFF.

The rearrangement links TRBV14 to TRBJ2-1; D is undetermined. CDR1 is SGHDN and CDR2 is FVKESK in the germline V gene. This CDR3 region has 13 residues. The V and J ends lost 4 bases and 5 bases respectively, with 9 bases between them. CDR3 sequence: CASSPGVDNEQFF. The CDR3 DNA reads TGTGCCAGCAGCCCGGGTGTAGACAATGAGCAGTTCTTC.

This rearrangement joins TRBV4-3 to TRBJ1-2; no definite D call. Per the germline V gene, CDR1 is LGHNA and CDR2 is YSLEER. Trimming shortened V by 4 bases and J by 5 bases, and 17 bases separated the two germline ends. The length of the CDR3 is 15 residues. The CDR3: CASSPNRGSGYGYTF. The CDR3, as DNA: TGCGCCAGCAGCCCGAACCGAGGCTCGGGATATGGCTACACCTTC.

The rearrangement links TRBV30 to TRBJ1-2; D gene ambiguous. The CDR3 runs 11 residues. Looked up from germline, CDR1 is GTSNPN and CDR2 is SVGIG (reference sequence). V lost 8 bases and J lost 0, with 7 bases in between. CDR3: CARRANYGYTF. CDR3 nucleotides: TGTGCCCGTCGAGCTAACTATGGCTACACCTTC.

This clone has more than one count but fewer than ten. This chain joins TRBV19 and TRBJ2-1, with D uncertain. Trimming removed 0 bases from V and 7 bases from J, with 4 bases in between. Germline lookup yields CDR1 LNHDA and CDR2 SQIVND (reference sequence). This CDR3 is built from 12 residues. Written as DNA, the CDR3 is TGTGCCAGTAGTATAGACTATAATGAGCAGTTCTTC. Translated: CASSIDYNEQFF.

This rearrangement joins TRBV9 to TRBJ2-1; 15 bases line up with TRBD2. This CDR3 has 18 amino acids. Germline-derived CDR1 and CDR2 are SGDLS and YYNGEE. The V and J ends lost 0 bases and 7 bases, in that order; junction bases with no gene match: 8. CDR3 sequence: CASSVVPGLAGGPNEQFF. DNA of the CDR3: TGTGCCAGCAGCGTAGTTCCGGGACTAGCGGGAGGACCGAATGAGCAGTTCTTC. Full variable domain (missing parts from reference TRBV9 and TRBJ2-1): DSGVTQTPKHLITATGQRVTLRCSPRSGDLSVYWYQQSLDQGLQFLIQYYNGEERAKGNILERFSAQQFPDLHSELNLSSLELGDSALYFCASSVVPGLAGGPNEQFFGPGTRLTVL.

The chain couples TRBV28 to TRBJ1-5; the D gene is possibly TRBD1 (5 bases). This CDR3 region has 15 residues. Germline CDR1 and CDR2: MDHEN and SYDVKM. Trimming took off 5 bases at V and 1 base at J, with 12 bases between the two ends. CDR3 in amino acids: CASSHPQGSNQPQHF. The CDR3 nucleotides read TGTGCCAGCAGTCACCCCCAGGGAAGCAATCAGCCCCAGCATTTT.

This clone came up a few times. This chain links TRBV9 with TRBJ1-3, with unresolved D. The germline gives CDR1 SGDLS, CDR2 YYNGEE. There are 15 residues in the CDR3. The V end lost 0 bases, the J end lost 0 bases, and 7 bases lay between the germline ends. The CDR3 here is CASSVGTASGNTIYF. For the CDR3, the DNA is TGTGCCAGCAGCGTAGGAACAGCCTCTGGAAACACCATATATTTT.

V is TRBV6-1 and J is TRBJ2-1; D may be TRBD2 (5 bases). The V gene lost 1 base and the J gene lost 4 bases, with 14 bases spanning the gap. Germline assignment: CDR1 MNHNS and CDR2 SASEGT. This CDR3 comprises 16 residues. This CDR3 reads CASSEEVALGYNEQFF. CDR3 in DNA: TGTGCCAGCAGTGAAGAGGTAGCGCTGGGTTACAATGAGCAGTTCTTC.

The CDR3 spells CASSSPGTFTDTQYF. The CDR3 bases are TGTGCCAGCAGCTCCCCCGGGACTTTCACAGATACGCAGTATTTT. J is TRBJ2-3 and V is TRBV5-4; possible D gene TRBD2, 6 bases. CDR1 and CDR2 (germline): SGHNT, YYREEE (reference sequence). Trimming took off 3 bases at V and 2 bases at J, with 13 bases between the two ends. The CDR3 spans 15 residues.